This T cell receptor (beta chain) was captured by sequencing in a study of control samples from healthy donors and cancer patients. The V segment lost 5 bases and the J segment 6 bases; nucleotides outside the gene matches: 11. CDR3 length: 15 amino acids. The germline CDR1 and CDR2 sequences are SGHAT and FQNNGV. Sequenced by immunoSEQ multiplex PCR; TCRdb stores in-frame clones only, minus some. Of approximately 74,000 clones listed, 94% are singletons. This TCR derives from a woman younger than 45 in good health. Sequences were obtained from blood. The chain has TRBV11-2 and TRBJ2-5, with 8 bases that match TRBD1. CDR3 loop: CASSQKRQGLQTQYF. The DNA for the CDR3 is TGTGCCAGCAGCCAGAAACGACAGGGGCTGCAGACCCAGTACTTC.